This T cell receptor (beta chain) was obtained from a study of T cell responses to AZD1222 COVID-19 vaccine. Method: immunoSEQ multiplex PCR; TCRdb's copy keeps in-frame clones and lacks some. The repertoire holds 86,000 or so clones, with roughly 89% as singletons. With respect to this clone: The antigen remains unidentified.

The CDR3 is 14 amino acids. Germline V gene lookup returns CDR1 MNHEY and CDR2 SVGAGI. V was pared by 6 bases and J by 6 bases, with 6 bases of the junction left unmatched. Overall study results and limits: Reportedly, nearly half of unique spike TCRs recognized epitopes outside B.1.351/B.1.1.7 mutations. White British donors predominated, females outnumbered males, and clonal diversity was possibly underestimated.

The sequence derives from an adult in good health. This sequence joins TRBV6-5 and TRBJ2-3; TRBD2 matches 10 bases. This specimen was peripheral blood, taken on day 0 of AZD1222 vaccination. CDR3 sequence: CASSLAGGRDTQYF. DNA of the CDR3: TGTGCCAGCAGCTTAGCGGGGGGACGTGATACGCAGTATTTT.